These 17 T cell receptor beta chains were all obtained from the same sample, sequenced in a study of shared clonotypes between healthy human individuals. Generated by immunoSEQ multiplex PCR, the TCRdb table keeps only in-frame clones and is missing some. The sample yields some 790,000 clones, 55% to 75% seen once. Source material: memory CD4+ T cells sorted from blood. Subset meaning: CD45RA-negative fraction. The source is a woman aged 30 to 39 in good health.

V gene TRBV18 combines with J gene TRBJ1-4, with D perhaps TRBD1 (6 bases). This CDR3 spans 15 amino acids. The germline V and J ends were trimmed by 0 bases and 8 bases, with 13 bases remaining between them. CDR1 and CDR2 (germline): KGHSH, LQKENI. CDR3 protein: CASSPPWRGDEKLFF. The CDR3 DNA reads TGTGCCAGCTCACCACCGTGGAGGGGGGACGAAAAACTGTTTTTT.

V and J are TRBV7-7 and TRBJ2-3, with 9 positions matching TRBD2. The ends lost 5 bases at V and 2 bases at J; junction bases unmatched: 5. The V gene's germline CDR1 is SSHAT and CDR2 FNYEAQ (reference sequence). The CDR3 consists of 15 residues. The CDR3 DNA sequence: TGTGCCAGCAGCCCGGCTAGCGGGATCACAGATACGCAGTATTTT. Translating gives CASSPASGITDTQYF.

DNA of the CDR3: TGTGCCAGCAGTTTATTAGGACGGAAAGCTAACTATGGCTACACCTTC. It codes for CASSLLGRKANYGYTF. The chain is built from TRBV27 and TRBJ1-2; D not resolved. The CDR3 is made up of 16 amino acids. Looked up from germline, CDR1 is MNHEY and CDR2 is SMNVEV (reference sequence). V was shortened by 1 base and J by 0 bases, with 12 bases between the two germline ends.

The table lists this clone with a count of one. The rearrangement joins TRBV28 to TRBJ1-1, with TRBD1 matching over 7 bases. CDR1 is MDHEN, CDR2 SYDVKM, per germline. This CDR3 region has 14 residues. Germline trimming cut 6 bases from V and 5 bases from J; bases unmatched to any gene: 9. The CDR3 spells CASRPAEQGTEAFF. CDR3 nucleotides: TGTGCCAGCAGGCCCGCGGAACAGGGGACTGAAGCTTTCTTT.

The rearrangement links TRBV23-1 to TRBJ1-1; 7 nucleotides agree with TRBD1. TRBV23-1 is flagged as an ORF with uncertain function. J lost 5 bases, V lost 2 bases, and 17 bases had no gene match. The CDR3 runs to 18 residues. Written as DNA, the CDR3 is TGCGCCAGCAGTCAACCGAAAAGACAGGGAGTACGGTGGACTGAAGCTTTCTTT. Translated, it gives CASSQPKRQGVRWTEAFF.

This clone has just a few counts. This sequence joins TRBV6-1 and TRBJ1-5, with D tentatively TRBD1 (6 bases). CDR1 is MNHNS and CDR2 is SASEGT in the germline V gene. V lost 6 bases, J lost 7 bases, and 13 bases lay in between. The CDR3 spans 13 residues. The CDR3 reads CASSGQWEQPQHF. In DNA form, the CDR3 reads TGTGCCAGCAGCGGACAGTGGGAGCAGCCCCAGCATTTT.

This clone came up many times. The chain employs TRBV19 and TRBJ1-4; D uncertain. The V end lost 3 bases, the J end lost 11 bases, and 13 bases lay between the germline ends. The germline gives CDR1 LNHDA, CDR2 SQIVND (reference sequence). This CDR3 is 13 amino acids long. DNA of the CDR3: TGTGCCAGTAGTATCAAGGAGATGGAGAAACTGTTTTTT. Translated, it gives CASSIKEMEKLFF.

The chain's CDR3 is CASRRGRANEQYF. CDR3 nucleotide sequence: TGTGCCAGCAGAAGGGGGAGGGCCAACGAGCAGTACTTC. The chain couples TRBV28 to TRBJ2-7; maybe TRBD2 (7 bases). There are 13 residues in the CDR3. Germline-derived CDR1 and CDR2 are MDHEN and SYDVKM. The ends were cut back, 6 bases at V and 5 bases at J, with 14 bases in the middle.

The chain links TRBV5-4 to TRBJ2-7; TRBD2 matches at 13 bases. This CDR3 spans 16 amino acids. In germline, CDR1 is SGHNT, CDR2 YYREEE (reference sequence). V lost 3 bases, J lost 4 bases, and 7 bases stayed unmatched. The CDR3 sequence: CASSSGLAGSLYEQYF. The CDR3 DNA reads TGTGCCAGCAGCTCGGGACTAGCGGGGTCCCTTTACGAGCAGTACTTC.

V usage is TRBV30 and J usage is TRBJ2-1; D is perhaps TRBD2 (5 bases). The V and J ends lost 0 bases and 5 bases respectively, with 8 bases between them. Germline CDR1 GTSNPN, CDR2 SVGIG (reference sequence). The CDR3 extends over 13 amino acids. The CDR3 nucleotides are TGTGCCTGGAGTGTTATGGGAGACAATGAGCAGTTCTTC. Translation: CAWSVMGDNEQFF.

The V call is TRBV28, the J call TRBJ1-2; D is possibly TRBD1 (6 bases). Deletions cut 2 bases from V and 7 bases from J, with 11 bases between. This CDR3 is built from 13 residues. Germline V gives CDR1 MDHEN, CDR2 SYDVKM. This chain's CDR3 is CASSLPGASGYTF. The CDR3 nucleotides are TGTGCCAGCAGTTTACCGGGGGCCTCTGGCTACACCTTC.

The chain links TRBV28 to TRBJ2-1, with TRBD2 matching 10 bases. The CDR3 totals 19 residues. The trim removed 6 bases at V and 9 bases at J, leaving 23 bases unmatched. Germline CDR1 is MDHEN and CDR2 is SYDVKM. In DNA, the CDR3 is TGTGCCAGCAGAAATACGGGGGTGTTCAGCGGGAGGGTCCGAGGTGAGCAGTTCTTC. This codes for CASRNTGVFSGRVRGEQFF.

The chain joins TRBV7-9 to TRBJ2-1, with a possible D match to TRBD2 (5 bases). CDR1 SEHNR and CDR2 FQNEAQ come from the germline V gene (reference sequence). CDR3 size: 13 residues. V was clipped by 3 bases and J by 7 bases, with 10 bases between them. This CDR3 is CASSFAGFNEQFF. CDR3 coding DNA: TGTGCCAGCAGCTTTGCGGGTTTTAATGAGCAGTTCTTC.

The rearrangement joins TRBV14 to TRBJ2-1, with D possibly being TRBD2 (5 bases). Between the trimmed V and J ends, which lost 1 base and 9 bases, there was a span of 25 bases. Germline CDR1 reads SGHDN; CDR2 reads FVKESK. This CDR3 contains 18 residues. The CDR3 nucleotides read TGTGCCAGCAGCCAAGTCGCGGGTGTAACCCGTAGTACGAGTGAGCAGTTCTTC. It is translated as CASSQVAGVTRSTSEQFF.

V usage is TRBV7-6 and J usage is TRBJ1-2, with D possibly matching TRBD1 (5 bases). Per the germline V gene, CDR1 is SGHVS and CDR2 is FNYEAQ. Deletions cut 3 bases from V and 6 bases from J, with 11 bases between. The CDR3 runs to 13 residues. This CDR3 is CASSFTGLNGYTF. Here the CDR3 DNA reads TGTGCCAGCAGCTTCACGGGACTCAATGGCTACACCTTC.

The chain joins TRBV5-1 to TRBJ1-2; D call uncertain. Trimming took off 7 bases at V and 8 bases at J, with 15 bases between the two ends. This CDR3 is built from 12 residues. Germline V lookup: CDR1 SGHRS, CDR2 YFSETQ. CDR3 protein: CASFEVAGGYTF. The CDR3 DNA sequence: TGCGCCAGCTTCGAAGTAGCCGGGGGCTACACCTTC.

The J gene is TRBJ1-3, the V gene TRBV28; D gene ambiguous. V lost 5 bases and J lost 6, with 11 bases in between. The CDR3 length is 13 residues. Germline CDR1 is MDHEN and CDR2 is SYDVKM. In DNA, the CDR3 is TGTGCCAGCAGTGCATACATTGCAAACACCATATATTTT. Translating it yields CASSAYIANTIYF.